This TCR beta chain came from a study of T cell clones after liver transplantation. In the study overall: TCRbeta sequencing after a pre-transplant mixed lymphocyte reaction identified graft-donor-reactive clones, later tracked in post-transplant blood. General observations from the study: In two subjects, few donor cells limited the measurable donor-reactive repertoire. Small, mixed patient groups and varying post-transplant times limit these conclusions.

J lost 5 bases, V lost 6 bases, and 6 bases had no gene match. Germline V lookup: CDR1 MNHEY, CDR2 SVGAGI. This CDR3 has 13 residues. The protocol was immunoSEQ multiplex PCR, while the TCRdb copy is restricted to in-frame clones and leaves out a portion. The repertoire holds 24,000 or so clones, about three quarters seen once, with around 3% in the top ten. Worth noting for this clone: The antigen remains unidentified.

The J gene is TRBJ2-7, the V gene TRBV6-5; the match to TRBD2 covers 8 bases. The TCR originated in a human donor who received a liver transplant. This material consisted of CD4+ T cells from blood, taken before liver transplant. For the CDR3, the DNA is TGTGCCAGCAGGGGACTAGAATGGGACGAGCAGTACTTC. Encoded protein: CASRGLEWDEQYF.